The entry that follows covers one TCR beta chain sequence. Its cognate antigen is unknown. The donors, nominally healthy at sampling, likely had unrecorded immune exposures. PCR used 60 Vbeta primers and 13 Jbeta primers. Clones were sequenced by immunoSEQ multiplex PCR, and TCRdb holds only the in-frame ones, with some missing. Of 85,000 to 120,000 clones detected, 75% appear once; the ten largest clones hold 2.5% to 3%. This specimen belongs to a study of cytomegalovirus exposure and HLA in healthy donors. Regarding the study as a whole: An assumption of roughly uniform sequencing depth across donors underlay the presence/absence analyses.

Germline loops: CDR1 SGHAT, CDR2 FQNNGV. V shed 8 bases and J 12 bases; nucleotides not matched to a gene: 13. This CDR3 comprises 14 residues. V usage is TRBV11-2 and J usage is TRBJ1-6, with 7 bases aligning to TRBD1. Material: PBMCs. This clonotype originated in a male donor in good health and CMV-seropositive. The CDR3 loop is CASAPRGAEGPLHF. The CDR3 bases are TGTGCCAGCGCACCCAGGGGGGCTGAGGGACCCCTCCACTTT.